Following are 8 T cell receptor beta chains from one sample sequenced in a study of cytomegalovirus exposure and HLA in healthy donors. Researchers ran the PCR with 60 Vbeta and 13 Jbeta primers. The repertoire was sequenced with immunoSEQ multiplex PCR; TCRdb's copy has only in-frame clones and lacks some. The data contain over 100,000 clones, around three quarters of them seen just once; the ten biggest clones take up approximately 3%. The sequenced sample was PBMCs. The receptors were gathered from a woman between 18 and 29 years old in good health and CMV-seropositive.

The V call is TRBV7-6, the J call TRBJ1-4; maybe TRBD1 (5 bases). In germline, CDR1 is SGHVS, CDR2 FNYEAQ. Trimming took off 3 bases at V and 3 bases at J, with 8 bases between the two ends. There are 14 residues in the CDR3. For the CDR3, the DNA is TGTGCCAGCAGCTTCCGGGGGGCTAATGAAAAACTGTTTTTT. Translating gives CASSFRGANEKLFF. The whole variable domain, filled in from reference TRBV7-6 and TRBJ1-4, reads GAGVSQSPRYKVTKRGQDVALRCDPISGHVSLYWYRQALGQGPEFLTYFNYEAQQDKSGLPNDRFSAERPEGSISTLTIQRTEQRDSAMYRCASSFRGANEKLFFGSGTQLSVL.

The V and J genes are TRBV5-1 and TRBJ2-1; TRBD1 matches 7 bases. J was trimmed by 9 bases and V by 4 bases; bases with no gene match: 13. The CDR3 has 15 residues. Germline lookup yields CDR1 SGHRS and CDR2 YFSETQ. The CDR3 DNA reads TGCGCCAGCAGCCTGAGTGGGGGACAGTTTTTTGAGCAGTTCTTC. It codes for CASSLSGGQFFEQFF.

The V and J genes are TRBV11-2 and TRBJ2-3; perhaps TRBD2 as D (5 bases). This CDR3 has 17 residues. Germline V CDR1 and CDR2: SGHAT, FQNNGV. The ends were cut back, 1 base at V and 1 base at J, with 15 bases in the middle. The CDR3 is CASSLAGSGGRTDTQYF. The CDR3 coding sequence is TGTGCCAGCAGCTTAGCGGGGTCTGGCGGTCGCACAGATACGCAGTATTTT.

The chain carries TRBV7-2 and TRBJ1-3; no clear D gene. The CDR3 sequence is 14 residues long. Trimming stripped 1 base from V and 4 bases from J, with 8 bases between. CDR1 is SGHTA, CDR2 FQGNSA, per germline. In DNA, the CDR3 is TGTGCCAGCAGCTTAGGTCCCGGGGGAAACACCATATATTTT. Translating it yields CASSLGPGGNTIYF.

This chain uses TRBV5-6 with TRBJ1-2; D ambiguous. The germline V gene encodes CDR1 SGHDT and CDR2 YYEEEE. Trimming removed 3 bases from V and 3 bases from J, with 12 bases in between. There are 14 residues in the CDR3. CDR3 sequence (DNA): TGTGCCAGCAGCTCCTTTGCCGTAGACTATGGCTACACCTTC. This gives the protein CASSSFAVDYGYTF.

Points on this clone: Other DNA sequences within the sample encode an identical CDR3. The chain recombines TRBV7-2 with TRBJ2-3; TRBD2 agrees at 14 bases. The V gene's germline CDR1 is SGHTA and CDR2 FQGNSA. This CDR3 comprises 17 residues. V was clipped by 5 bases and J by 6 bases; unmatched bases: 10. The CDR3 is CASSPRLAGGPGDTQYF. DNA for the CDR3: TGTGCCAGCAGCCCCCGACTAGCGGGAGGGCCAGGGGATACGCAGTATTTT.

The CDR3 is CASSPQGFQPQHF. The CDR3 nucleotides are TGCGCCAGCAGTCCACAGGGCTTTCAGCCCCAGCATTTT. The chain links TRBV5-1 to TRBJ1-5; D is possibly TRBD1 (6 bases). Looked up from germline, CDR1 is SGHRS and CDR2 is YFSETQ. V gave up 5 bases and J gave up 6 bases, with 12 bases separating them. The CDR3 is 13 amino acids.

The chain joins TRBV6-5 to TRBJ2-6; no firm D call. CDR3 length: 13 residues. Germline V gene lookup returns CDR1 MNHEY and CDR2 SVGAGI. Trimming pared 5 bases from V and 4 bases from J, leaving 6 bases between. The CDR3 sequence: CASSPRGANVLTF. The CDR3 DNA follows: TGTGCCAGCAGTCCCCGGGGGGCCAACGTCCTGACTTTC.